This T cell receptor beta chain was captured in a study of blood T cell repertoires in COVID-19. Study details: Both acute and convalescent COVID-19 samples were obtained from the United States, Italy and Spain.

The junction had 3 bases not matched to a gene; V was cut back by 0 bases and J by 4 bases. The length of the CDR3 is 16 residues. In germline, CDR1 is SGHNT, CDR2 YENEEA. The protocol was immunoSEQ multiplex PCR, while the TCRdb copy is restricted to in-frame clones and leaves out a portion. The sample records approximately 51,000 clones, about 88% being singletons. Sample: peripheral blood. The chain has TRBV11-3 and TRBJ2-1; 10 bases agree with TRBD2. This clonotype was sampled from a man between 35 and 55 years old with active COVID-19. CDR3 sequence (DNA): TGTGCCAGCAGCTTAGATGGGACTAGCGTGTACAATGAGCAGTTCTTC. Translated: CASSLDGTSVYNEQFF. Variable domain in full (rest from reference TRBV11-3 and TRBJ2-1): EAGVVQSPRYKIIEKKQPVAFWCNPISGHNTLYWYLQNLGQGPELLIRYENEEAVDDSQLPKDRFSAERLKGVDSTLKIQPAELGDSAVYLCASSLDGTSVYNEQFFGPGTRLTVL.